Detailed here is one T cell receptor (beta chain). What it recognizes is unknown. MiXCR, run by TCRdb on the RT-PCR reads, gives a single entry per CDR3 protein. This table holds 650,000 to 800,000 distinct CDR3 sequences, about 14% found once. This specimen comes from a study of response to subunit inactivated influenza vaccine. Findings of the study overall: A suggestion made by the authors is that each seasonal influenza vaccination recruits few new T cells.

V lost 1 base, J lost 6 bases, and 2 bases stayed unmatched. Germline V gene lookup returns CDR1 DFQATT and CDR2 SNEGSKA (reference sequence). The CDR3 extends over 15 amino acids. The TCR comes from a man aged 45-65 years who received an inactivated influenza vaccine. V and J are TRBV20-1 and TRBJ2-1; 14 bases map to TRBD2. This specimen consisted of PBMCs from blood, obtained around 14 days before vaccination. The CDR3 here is CSARGGLAGANEQFF. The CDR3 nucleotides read TGCAGTGCTAGAGGGGGACTAGCGGGAGCCAATGAGCAGTTCTTC.